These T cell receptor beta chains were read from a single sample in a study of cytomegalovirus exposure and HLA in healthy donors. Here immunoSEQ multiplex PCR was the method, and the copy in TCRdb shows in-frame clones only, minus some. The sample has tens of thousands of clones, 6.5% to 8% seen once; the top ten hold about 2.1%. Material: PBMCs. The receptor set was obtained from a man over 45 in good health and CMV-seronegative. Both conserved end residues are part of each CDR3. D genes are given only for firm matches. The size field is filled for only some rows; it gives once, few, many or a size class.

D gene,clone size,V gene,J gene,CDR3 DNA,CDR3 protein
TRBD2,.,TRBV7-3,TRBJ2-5,TGTGCCAGCAGCACCGGACTAGCGGGGACCCAAGAGACCCAGTACTTC,CASSTGLAGTQETQYF
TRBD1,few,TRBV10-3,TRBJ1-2,TGTGCCATCAATGACAGGGGTGTCTATGGCTACACCTTC,CAINDRGVYGYTF
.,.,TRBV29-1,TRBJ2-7,TGCAGCGTTGAAGATCGACTCTACGAGCAGTACTTC,CSVEDRLYEQYF
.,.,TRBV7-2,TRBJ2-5,TGTGCCAGCAGCCCTTTTATGGGAGAGGAGACCCAGTACTTC,CASSPFMGEETQYF
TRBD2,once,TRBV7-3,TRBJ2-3,TGTGCCAGCAGCTTACTAGCGGGAGGGACAGATACGCAGTATTTT,CASSLLAGGTDTQYF
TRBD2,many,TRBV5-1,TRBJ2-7,TGCGCCAGCAGCTTGGCCCGTCCGCGAACGCTAGCGGGCCCCTCCTACGAGCAGTACTTC,CASSLARPRTLAGPSYEQYF
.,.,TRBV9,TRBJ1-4,TGTGCCAGCAGCCGGACAGTCGGACCTAATGAAAAACTGTTTTTT,CASSRTVGPNEKLFF
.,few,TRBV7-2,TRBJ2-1,TGTGCCAGCAGCTCACGCAGGGGGAGGAATGAGCAGTTCTTC,CASSSRRGRNEQFF
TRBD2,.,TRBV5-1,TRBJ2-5,TGCGCCAGCAGCTTGAACCAGGGAGGGCAAGAGACCCAGTACTTC,CASSLNQGGQETQYF
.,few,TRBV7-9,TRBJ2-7,TGTGCCAGCAGCCAACCGCCGGGTTACGAGCAGTACTTC,CASSQPPGYEQYF
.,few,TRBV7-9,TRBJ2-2,TGTGCCAGCAGCTCAGATCAGAGGGCCGTGTTTTTT,CASSSDQRAVFF
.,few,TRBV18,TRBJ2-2,TGTGCCAGCTCATCGATAGGGGTTGCCGGGGAGCTGTTTTTT,CASSSIGVAGELFF
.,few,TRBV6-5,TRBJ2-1,TGTGCCAGCAGTTATAGACGGGGGAACAATGAGCAGTTCTTC,CASSYRRGNNEQFF
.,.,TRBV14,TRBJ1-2,TGTGCCAGCAGCCAGGGCAGGCCTCATGGCTACACCTTC,CASSQGRPHGYTF
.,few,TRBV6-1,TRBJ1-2,TGTGCCATCGGGAGGGGTATCTATGGCTACACCTTC,CAIGRGIYGYTF
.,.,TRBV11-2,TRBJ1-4,TGTGCCAGCAGCCAACCGGGACACCATGCAACTAATGAAAAACTGTTTTTT,CASSQPGHHATNEKLFF
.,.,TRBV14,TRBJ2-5,TGTGCCAGCAGCCAATTTAAACCAGCGGCTTCGTTAGAGACCCAGTACTTC,CASSQFKPAASLETQYF
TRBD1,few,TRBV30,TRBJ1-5,TGTGCCTGGAGAGGACAGGGAAACGGCAATCAGCCCCAGCATTTT,CAWRGQGNGNQPQHF
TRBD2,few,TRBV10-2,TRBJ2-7,TGCGCCAGCCGGCTAGCGGGAGGGGACGAGCAGTACTTC,CASRLAGGDEQYF
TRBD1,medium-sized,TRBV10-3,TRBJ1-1,TGTGCCATCAGGGAGACAGGGGAAAGCAATGAAGCTTTCTTT,CAIRETGESNEAFF
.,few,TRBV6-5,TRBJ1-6,TGTGCCAGCAGTTTACTCAATCTCGGTTCACCCCTCCACTTT,CASSLLNLGSPLHF
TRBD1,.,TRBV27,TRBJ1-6,TGTGCCAGCAGTTTTCAGGGCGGGACAGCTAGTAATTCACCCCTCCACTTT,CASSFQGGTASNSPLHF
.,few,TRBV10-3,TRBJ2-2,TGTGCCACTTTGGGCCTTGCGAACACCGGGGAGCTGTTTTTT,CATLGLANTGELFF
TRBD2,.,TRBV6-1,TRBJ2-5,TGTGCCAGCAGTGGACTAGCGGGGGGCGGGGAGACCCAGTACTTC,CASSGLAGGGETQYF
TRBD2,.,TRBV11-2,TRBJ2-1,TGTGCCAGCAGCTTAGTGGGCGGGAGAGGTATTGAGCAGTTCTTC,CASSLVGGRGIEQFF
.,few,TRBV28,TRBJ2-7,TGTGCCAGCACCCCAGGGGAAATAGTTGGTTACGAGCAGTACTTC,CASTPGEIVGYEQYF
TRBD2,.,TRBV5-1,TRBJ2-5,TGCGCCAGCAGCTTACAACTAGCGGGAGAAGAGACCCAGTACTTC,CASSLQLAGEETQYF
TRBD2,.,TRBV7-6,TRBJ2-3,TGTGCCAGCAGCTTAGGTACGGGAGGGCCGGATACGCAGTATTTT,CASSLGTGGPDTQYF
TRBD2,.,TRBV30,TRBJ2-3,TGTGCCTGGGGACTAGTCGCTACGCAGTATTTT,CAWGLVATQYF
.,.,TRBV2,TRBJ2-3,TGTGCCAGCAGTGAGGAGGAGAGGGGCACAGATACGCAGTATTTT,CASSEEERGTDTQYF
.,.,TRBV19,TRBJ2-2,TGTGCCAGTAGTACTCCAGCGGCGAACACCGGGGAGCTGTTTTTT,CASSTPAANTGELFF
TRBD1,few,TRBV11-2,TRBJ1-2,TGTGCCAGCACCGTCCAGGGGGACTATGGCTACACCTTC,CASTVQGDYGYTF